This T cell receptor beta chain comes out of a study of shared clonotypes between healthy human individuals. Whole-study context: The study used three CD4 naive, three CD4 memory, two CD8 naive and one CD8 memory plate per donor. General study findings and limits: Large sequencing depth failed to make sorted-subset sequencing complete, rarefaction showed.

The V end lost 2 bases, the J end lost 4 bases, and 21 bases lay between the germline ends. The germline V gene has CDR1 MNHNS and CDR2 SASEGT. CDR3 length equals 18 residues. Donors included only healthy HIV-negative adults lacking recent acute infections or vaccinations. The investigators split CD4+ cells into a CD45RA+ naive subset and a CD45RA-negative memory subset. Measured with immunoSEQ multiplex PCR; TCRdb has only the in-frame clones, and not every one. Found here are under 2.5 million clones, roughly 92% of them singletons; the top ten hold 0.37%. As to this clone: Its target is unknown.

Material for sequencing was naive CD4+ T cells from PBMCs. The subset denotes: CD45RA+ positively selected. The TCR sequence derives from a young man in good health. Some clones in this sample may be carry-over from other donors' samples. The chain couples TRBV6-1 to TRBJ1-5; D might be TRBD1 (6 bases). CDR3 sequence (DNA): TGTGCCAGCAGTGAAAGAGGGGGTAAATCCCCTAAAAATCAGCCCCAGCATTTT. Its protein product is CASSERGGKSPKNQPQHF.